The 24 T cell receptor beta chains listed next were all sequenced from one sample in a study of Ad26.COV2.S vaccination and SARS-CoV-2 variants. Treatment described: some 20 received Ad26.COV2.S at low or high dose, single or two shots; five or six received placebo; per-sample allocation not given. Samples came from day 63 after the first vaccine or placebo injection. Profiled with immunoSEQ multiplex PCR; TCRdb holds only in-frame clones, not every one. The data show 410,000 or so clones, with around 90% seen just once and roughly an eighth held by the top ten. The input for sequencing was peripheral blood, taken in a trial of Ad26.COV2.S vaccine versus placebo. The receptors come from a person aged 18-65 years who received the Ad26.COV2.S COVID-19 vaccine or a placebo.

The chain recombines TRBV12-5 with TRBJ2-5; the D is unclear. V lost 5 bases and J lost 3, with 19 bases in between. This CDR3 region has 16 residues. CDR1 is LGHNT, CDR2 FRNRAP, per germline. As DNA, the CDR3 is TGTGCTAGTGGTCCCGGCAGGAGCAGACTCAAAGAGACCCAGTACTTC. This gives the protein CASGPGRSRLKETQYF. The variable domain in full, completed from reference TRBV12-5 and TRBJ2-5, reads DARVTQTPRHKVTEMGQEVTMRCQPILGHNTVFWYRQTMMQGLELLAYFRNRAPLDDSGMPKDRFSAEMPDATLATLKIQPSEPRDSAVYFCASGPGRSRLKETQYFGPGTRLLVL.

V is TRBV6-1 and J is TRBJ2-5; no reliable D call. CDR1 is MNHNS, CDR2 SASEGT, per germline. Trimming removed 2 bases at V and 3 bases at J, with 7 bases between. This CDR3 has 13 residues. CDR3 region: CASSEIPEETQYF. CDR3 nucleotides: TGTGCCAGCAGTGAAATCCCCGAAGAGACCCAGTACTTC.

The genes are TRBV9 and TRBJ2-1, with 10 bases matching TRBD2. With 2 bases clipped from V and 9 bases from J, the junction kept 2 bases outside the gene matches. Germline CDR1 SGDLS, CDR2 YYNGEE. The CDR3 contains 13 residues. CDR3 in DNA: TGTGCCAGCAGCGTGGGACTAGCGTTTGAGCAGTTCTTC. Protein product: CASSVGLAFEQFF.

The V and J genes are TRBV3-1 (or the pseudogene TRBV3-2) and TRBJ2-5; maybe TRBD2 (6 bases). Germline assignment: CDR1 LGHDT and CDR2 YNNKEL (reference sequence). V gave up 2 bases and J gave up 2 bases, with 9 bases separating them. This CDR3 is built from 14 residues. The CDR3 region has the DNA TGTGCCAGCAGCCAATTCGCGGGGCAAGAGACCCAGTACTTC. Amino acid sequence: CASSQFAGQETQYF.

The chain has TRBV19 and TRBJ1-4, with a tentative D call TRBD1 (5 bases). The CDR3 is 16 amino acids. Germline assignment: CDR1 LNHDA and CDR2 SQIVND (reference sequence). V lost 5 bases to trimming and J lost 3 bases, with 16 bases between them. CDR3: CASSSPLRGSNEKLFF. The CDR3, as DNA: TGTGCCAGTAGTTCTCCTTTGAGGGGTTCTAATGAAAAACTGTTTTTT.

The V and J genes are TRBV6-2 or TRBV6-3 and TRBJ2-7, with D perhaps TRBD1 (5 bases). V was cut by 2 bases and J by 7 bases, with 9 bases left in between. The germline gives CDR1 MNHEY, CDR2 SVGEGT. The CDR3 runs 12 residues. CDR3 sequence (DNA): TGTGCCAGCAGTTACGGGGCTCCGGAGCAGTACTTC. Its translation is CASSYGAPEQYF.

The count of this clone is one. V usage is TRBV4-2 and J usage is TRBJ1-2; D is ambiguous. Germline lookup yields CDR1 LGHNA and CDR2 YNFKEQ. The V gene lost 0 bases and the J gene lost 3 bases, with 11 bases spanning the gap. This CDR3 is 15 amino acids long. CDR3 loop: CASSQDQTVHYGYTF. CDR3 coding DNA: TGTGCCAGCAGCCAAGATCAAACGGTTCACTATGGCTACACCTTC.

This CDR3 is CASSAKGGGHYNTEAFF. For the CDR3, the DNA is TGTGCCAGTAGTGCAAAAGGGGGCGGCCATTATAACACTGAAGCTTTCTTT. The chain employs TRBV19 and TRBJ1-1; TRBD1 matches 7 bases. The CDR3 covers 17 residues. Germline V gene lookup returns CDR1 LNHDA and CDR2 SQIVND (reference sequence). V lost 5 bases and J lost 2; bases outside the gene matches: 14.

This chain connects TRBV11-2 to TRBJ2-1; 13 bases match TRBD2. The CDR3 runs 19 residues. The trim removed 5 bases at V and 3 bases at J, leaving 13 bases unmatched. Germline assignment: CDR1 SGHAT and CDR2 FQNNGV. CDR3: CASSPGGLAGEGYYNEQFF. In DNA form, the CDR3 reads TGTGCCAGCAGCCCCGGCGGACTAGCGGGAGAGGGCTACTACAATGAGCAGTTCTTC.

The chain links TRBV6-1 to TRBJ2-6, with D hard to call. V lost 2 bases and J 0 bases, leaving 11 bases between the germline ends. Germline CDR1 MNHNS, CDR2 SASEGT. CDR3 length: 17 residues. The CDR3 DNA reads TGTGCCAGCAGTGAATTAGGAGTTCGCTCTGGGGCCAACGTCCTGACTTTC. Translated, it gives CASSELGVRSGANVLTF.

The J gene is TRBJ2-1, the V gene TRBV19; unclear D gene. V was clipped by 6 bases and J by 0 bases, with 9 bases between them. Germline V lookup: CDR1 LNHDA, CDR2 SQIVND (reference sequence). CDR3 length: 14 amino acids. In nucleotides, the CDR3 is TGTGCCAGTAGGAAGGCATACTCCTACAATGAGCAGTTCTTC. Its protein is CASRKAYSYNEQFF.

The chain is built from TRBV5-1 and TRBJ2-5; D unclear. The CDR3 totals 13 residues. Germline V gene lookup returns CDR1 SGHRS and CDR2 YFSETQ. V gave up 7 bases and J gave up 8 bases, with 18 bases separating them. Written as DNA, the CDR3 is TGCGCCAGCTCGAAGATTAGGACCCGTACCCAGTACTTC. Protein product: CASSKIRTRTQYF.

The V call is TRBV7-3, the J call TRBJ2-1; D might be TRBD2 (6 bases). The V and J ends lost 5 bases and 0 bases respectively, with 14 bases between them. This CDR3 has 16 amino acids. Germline V gives CDR1 SGHTA, CDR2 FQGTGA. The CDR3 protein is CASSVNLAVSYNEQFF. The CDR3 DNA follows: TGTGCCAGCAGCGTAAACTTAGCGGTCTCCTACAATGAGCAGTTCTTC.

The rearrangement uses TRBV7-2 and TRBJ1-1; maybe TRBD1 (5 bases). Germline CDR1 is SGHTA and CDR2 is FQGNSA. V was trimmed by 2 bases and J by 3 bases, leaving 16 bases between them. The CDR3 loop spans 16 amino acids. CDR3 DNA: TGTGCCAGCAGCTTATCGGGGGTCGGGTTCGACACTGAAGCTTTCTTT. Residues: CASSLSGVGFDTEAFF.

The table lists this clone with a few counts. The chain links TRBV11-2 to TRBJ2-7; the match to TRBD2 covers 9 bases. The CDR3 consists of 12 residues. The V and J ends lost 5 bases and 7 bases, in that order; junction bases with no gene match: 3. Germline V gene data show CDR1 as SGHAT and CDR2 as FQNNGV. The CDR3 is CASSGREGEQYF. As DNA, the CDR3 is TGTGCCAGCAGCGGGCGGGAGGGGGAGCAGTACTTC.

The gene calls are TRBV3-1 (or the pseudogene TRBV3-2) and TRBJ1-1, with D hard to call. Germline V gene sequence: CDR1 LGHDT, CDR2 YNNKEL (reference sequence). V was pared by 0 bases and J by 11 bases, with 13 bases between. There are 13 residues in the CDR3. The CDR3 here is CASSQDDLGLAFF. The CDR3 DNA sequence: TGTGCCAGCAGCCAAGATGATTTGGGTTTGGCTTTCTTT.

V gene TRBV24-1 combines with J gene TRBJ1-2, with 7 bases aligning to TRBD1. Germline CDR1 is KGHDR and CDR2 is SFDVKD. V lost 0 bases and J lost 4; bases outside the gene matches: 10. CDR3 size: 17 residues. As DNA, the CDR3 is TGTGCCACCAGTGATTTGCTCCAGGGGGGACGAGCCTATGGCTACACCTTC. Residues: CATSDLLQGGRAYGYTF.

Here the CDR3 reads CASSLVTNEQFF. The DNA of the CDR3 is TGCGCCAGCAGCTTGGTTACGAATGAGCAGTTCTTC. V is TRBV5-1 and J is TRBJ2-1; D unclear. There are 12 residues in the CDR3. CDR1 is SGHRS, CDR2 YFSETQ, per germline. Trimming left V 0 bases short and J 7 bases short, with 5 bases between. Complete variable domain (other parts from reference TRBV5-1 and TRBJ2-1): KAGVTQTPRYLIKTRGQQVTLSCSPISGHRSVSWYQQTPGQGLQFLFEYFSETQRNKGNFPGRFSGRQFSNSRSEMNVSTLELGDSALYLCASSLVTNEQFFGPGTRLTVL.

V is TRBV6-5 and J is TRBJ1-5, with 9 bases that match TRBD1. This CDR3 has 15 amino acids. Losses at the gene ends were 7 bases for V and 6 bases for J; bases not matched to a gene: 10. The V gene's germline CDR1 is MNHEY and CDR2 SVGAGI. The CDR3 loop is CASTDRGKEAQPQHF. CDR3 bases: TGTGCCAGCACCGACAGGGGGAAAGAGGCTCAGCCCCAGCATTTT.

The chain links TRBV28 to TRBJ2-1; D is perhaps TRBD2 (5 bases). The ends were cut back, 3 bases at V and 1 base at J, with 13 bases in the middle. CDR3 length: 16 amino acids. Germline-derived CDR1 and CDR2 are MDHEN and SYDVKM. This chain's CDR3 is CASSFGNTGSYNEQFF. As DNA, the CDR3 is TGTGCCAGCAGTTTCGGGAATACGGGATCCTACAATGAGCAGTTCTTC.

This clone was observed a single time. The gene calls are TRBV18 and TRBJ2-1, with 9 bases lining up with TRBD2. Germline V gives CDR1 KGHSH, CDR2 LQKENI. With V trimmed by 1 base and J by 5 bases, 6 bases remained unmatched. CDR3 length: 16 amino acids. The CDR3 DNA sequence: TGTGCCAGCTCACCACTAGCGGGAGCGTTTGACAATGAGCAGTTCTTC. Its translation: CASSPLAGAFDNEQFF.

This rearrangement joins TRBV10-2 to TRBJ2-1; 7 nucleotides line up with TRBD2. Germline CDR1 reads WSHSY; CDR2 reads SAAADI. With V trimmed by 6 bases and J by 7 bases, 15 bases remained unmatched. The CDR3 sequence is 16 residues long. CDR3 nucleotides: TGCGCCAGCAGGAGGGAAGCGGGGCAGACGAGGAATGAGCAGTTCTTC. It is translated as CASRREAGQTRNEQFF.

The chain joins TRBV12-5 to TRBJ2-5; 14 nucleotides line up with TRBD2. Germline CDR1 and CDR2: LGHNT and FRNRAP. The V gene end was trimmed by 4 bases and the J gene end by 5 bases; junction bases not matched to a gene: 3. The CDR3 length is 15 residues. This chain's CDR3 is CASGSGLAGEETQYF. The CDR3 DNA reads as TGTGCTAGTGGTTCGGGACTAGCGGGAGAGGAGACCCAGTACTTC.

About this clone itself: At the DNA level, this CDR3 is encoded by other sequences in the same sample as well. The V call is TRBV20-1, the J call TRBJ2-5; D remains unclear. This CDR3 spans 11 amino acids. The germline gives CDR1 DFQATT, CDR2 SNEGSKA (reference sequence). Trimming took 3 bases from V and 4 from J, leaving 6 bases between them. For the CDR3, the DNA is TGCAGTGCTAGCCATCGAGAGACCCAGTACTTC. It specifies CSASHRETQYF.